This is a list of T cell receptor beta chains from one sample in a study of neoadjuvant anti-PD-1 for oral cavity cancer. The assay was immunoSEQ multiplex PCR, and TCRdb's table has in-frame clones only and misses some. The table shows some 22,000 clones, with 27% occurring only once. The sample was tumor tissue, taken after nivolumab (anti-PD-1) treatment. The receptors derive from a person between 40 and 80 years old with oral cavity squamous cell carcinoma. The CDR3 runs from the conserved cysteine through the conserved F or W. The D gene is left open where the match is weak. The size of a clone is reported for some rows only, either as once, few or many, or as a class for expanded clones.

>-|TRBD1|TRBJ1-2|TRBV15
TGTGCCACCAGCATGCCGACAGGGAGCTATGGCTACACCTTC
CATSMPTGSYGYTF
>-|TRBD2|TRBJ2-1|TRBV13
TGTGCCAGCAGTACCGGGACTAGCGGGAGATATGAGCAGTTCTTC
CASSTGTSGRYEQFF
>-|-|TRBJ1-3|TRBV28
TGTGCCAGCTCGGGAGCCGGGGTAGCTGGAAACACCATATATTTT
CASSGAGVAGNTIYF
>-|-|TRBJ1-5|TRBV6-1
TGTGCCAGCAGCCTCAGCCGGGACACGGGATTGTCCCAGCATTTT
CASSLSRDTGLSQHF
>-|TRBD1|TRBJ1-1|TRBV4-1
TGCGCCAGCAGCCATAACAGGGGGCTGACTGAAGCTTTCTTT
CASSHNRGLTEAFF
>few|TRBD2|TRBJ2-4|TRBV2
TGTGCCAGCAGGTCCGGGACTAGCGGGGACATTCAGTACTTC
CASRSGTSGDIQYF
>many|-|TRBJ2-1|TRBV15
TGTGCCACCAGCAGACAAATTGACAATGAGCAGTTCTTC
CATSRQIDNEQFF
>-|-|TRBJ1-5|TRBV11-2
TGTGCCAGCAGCACCGGGACACAGAATCAGCCCCAGCATTTT
CASSTGTQNQPQHF
>-|TRBD1|TRBJ2-7|TRBV28
TGTGCCAGCAGTCCCTGGGACAGGGGTTCCTCCTACGAGCAGTACTTC
CASSPWDRGSSYEQYF
>-|TRBD1|TRBJ1-6|TRBV2
TGTGCCAGCAGAGTACAGGGGGCGAATTCACCCCTCCACTTT
CASRVQGANSPLHF
>few|TRBD2|TRBJ2-5|TRBV5-1
TGCGCCAGCAGCCTTAGGGGGACCGGGACTAGCGCTGAGACCCAGTACTTC
CASSLRGTGTSAETQYF
>medium-sized|-|TRBJ2-1|TRBV5-4
TGTGCCAGCAGCTTGACCTGGGGAGTCCACAATGAGCAGTTCTTC
CASSLTWGVHNEQFF
>many|TRBD1|TRBJ1-1|TRBV30
TGTGCCTGGACCACACTCAGGGGGTACACTGAAGCTTTCTTT
CAWTTLRGYTEAFF
>few|-|TRBJ1-6|TRBV14
TGTGCCAGCAGCCAGACAAGACCTAATTCACCCCTCCACTTT
CASSQTRPNSPLHF
>-|TRBD2|TRBJ2-5|TRBV9
TGTGCCAGCAGCGTAGGCACTGGTAGCGGGGGGGAGACCCAGTACTTC
CASSVGTGSGGETQYF
>-|-|TRBJ1-2|TRBV15
TGTGCCACCAGCAGTTACCGGGACACTACTAACTATGGCTACACCTTC
CATSSYRDTTNYGYTF
>few|-|TRBJ1-2|TRBV9
TGTGCCAGCAGCTCAACGGACACCTTCTATGGCTACACCTTC
CASSSTDTFYGYTF
>few|-|TRBJ1-2|TRBV2
TGTGCCATCAATCGGCGGAGGGGCTACACCTTC
CAINRRRGYTF
>-|-|TRBJ1-1|TRBV15
TGTGCCACCAGCGTTAGATCCACCCGACGTTTAGTTCTCTTT
CATSVRSTRRLVLF
>few|TRBD1|TRBJ1-2|TRBV13
TGTGCCAGCAGCTTAGGGACAGGGACCTATGGCTACACCTTC
CASSLGTGTYGYTF
>-|-|TRBJ2-7|TRBV7-2
TGTGCCAGCAGCTTAACGCAGAGGGGTTACGAGCAGTACTTC
CASSLTQRGYEQYF
>-|-|TRBJ2-6|TRBV30
TGTGCCTGGAACGTGGCGTGGTCAACAGGCTCTGGGGCCAACGTCCTGACTTTC
CAWNVAWSTGSGANVLTF
>few|-|TRBJ2-6|TRBV28
TGTGCCAGCAGTCTTTACAGGGCTGGGGCCAACGTCCTGACTTTC
CASSLYRAGANVLTF
>-|-|TRBJ2-7|TRBV6-5
TGTGCCAGCAGTTACTCTACTTTCTACGAGCAGTACTTC
CASSYSTFYEQYF
>-|-|TRBJ2-1|TRBV7-2
TGTGCCAGCAGCGCCTGGGCGGATGAGCAGTTCTTC
CASSAWADEQFF
>-|TRBD2|TRBJ2-7|TRBV11-2
TGTGCCAGCAGTTCGGGTTTTCGGGCTAGCGGGGACTACGAGCAGTACTTC
CASSSGFRASGDYEQYF
>-|-|TRBJ2-1|TRBV5-4
TGTGCCAGCAGCTCACCTCGGAGCTCCTACAATGAGCAGTTCTTC
CASSSPRSSYNEQFF
>few|-|TRBJ1-2|TRBV30
TGTGCCTGGAGAGCGGGGGTTTCTGTGAGTGGCTACACCTTC
CAWRAGVSVSGYTF
>few|-|TRBJ1-2|TRBV4-1
TGCGCCAGCAGCCAAGTGGGCAGGGGCTACACCTTC
CASSQVGRGYTF
>few|-|TRBJ1-1|TRBV10-3
TGTGCCATCAGGGGGTTACAGGGCGAAGCTTTCTTT
CAIRGLQGEAFF
>-|-|TRBJ1-4|TRBV29-1
TGCAGCGTAACGGTGGGTAATGAAAAACTGTTTTTT
CSVTVGNEKLFF
>-|-|TRBJ1-2|TRBV4-1
TGCGCCAGCAGCTTAAGTATCTGGTATGGCTACACCTTC
CASSLSIWYGYTF
>-|-|TRBJ1-1|TRBV10-1
TGCGCCAGCAGTGAGTCCGTCGGAGTTGAAGCTTTCTTT
CASSESVGVEAFF
>-|-|TRBJ1-6|TRBV6-1
TGTGCCAGCAGTGAAGGATTGAGTGTTTCCCTCCACTTT
CASSEGLSVSLHF
>-|-|TRBJ1-5|TRBV6-6
TGTGCCAGCAGTGAGTTACAGGAGAATCAGCCCCAGCATTTT
CASSELQENQPQHF
>-|TRBD1|TRBJ2-3|TRBV27
TGTGCCAGCAGCTTGGACAGTGGGACAGGGACAGATACGCAGTATTTT
CASSLDSGTGTDTQYF
>-|-|TRBJ1-1|TRBV11-2
TGTGCCAGCAGCTTAGATCGTCGCACTGAAGCTTTCTTT
CASSLDRRTEAFF
>-|TRBD2|TRBJ2-2|TRBV7-3
TGTGCCAGCAGAGCGGCGGGGGGAAACACCGGGGAGCTGTTTTTT
CASRAAGGNTGELFF
>many|-|TRBJ1-1|TRBV5-1
TGCGCCAGCAGTAATCAGGCTATGAACACTGAAGCTTTCTTT
CASSNQAMNTEAFF
>many|TRBD1|TRBJ1-4|TRBV19
TGTGCCAGTAGTGTAACCGGGACAGGGGCAGAAAAACTGTTTTTT
CASSVTGTGAEKLFF
>many|-|TRBJ2-5|TRBV18
TGTGCCAGCTCACCACGACGAGCACTGTACCAAGAGACCCAGTACTTC
CASSPRRALYQETQYF
>few|-|TRBJ2-3|TRBV30
TGTGCCTTTTCGCGGGGAAGCCGGGATACGCAGTATTTT
CAFSRGSRDTQYF
>-|-|TRBJ2-3|TRBV7-7
TGTGCCAGCAGCTTAGAAGTTGACAGGACGCAGTATTTT
CASSLEVDRTQYF
>-|TRBD1|TRBJ2-3|TRBV5-4
TGTGCCAGCAGCTTGCTAGTAGCGACAGGGTCCATCGCAGATACGCAGTATTTT
CASSLLVATGSIADTQYF
>-|-|TRBJ1-3|TRBV28
TGTGCCAGCTCCCCCCAGGGTAACACCATATATTTT
CASSPQGNTIYF
>-|TRBD2|TRBJ2-7|TRBV9
TGTGCCAGCAGCGCCAGCGGGAGGTCCTACGAGCAGTACTTC
CASSASGRSYEQYF
>-|-|TRBJ2-1|TRBV19
TGTGCCAGTAGTATAAGGCGGAGCAATGAGCAGTTCTTC
CASSIRRSNEQFF
>few|-|TRBJ2-3|TRBV7-6
TGTGCCAGCAGGGTAACAGGGCTACTCACAGATACGCAGTATTTT
CASRVTGLLTDTQYF